Listed here is a single T cell receptor beta chain. Its antigen specificity is not known. No qualities accompany the bases; no much larger clone lies one base away. The data belong to a study of chemoradiotherapy in HPV16-positive cancers (dated by TCRdb to between 2021 and 2024). For context, the study as a whole: Using functional T-cell assays on cells from a couple of HPV16-positive patients, the researchers defined candidate HPV-specific T-cell clones and common TCR motifs. The study asked whether T-cell immunity against the HPV oncoproteins E6 and E7 changes during chemoradiotherapy and whether it affects survival. The candidate HPV-specific TCRs and motifs were subsequently tracked in TCR repertoires obtained from fewer than 95 patients with HPV-related cancers. General findings and caveats noted by the study authors: Expansion of candidate HPV-specific clones and E7-related TCR motifs was observed in the tumor microenvironment during treatment, whereas no such expansion was observed for non-HPV-specific T cells. The survival association was reported for HPV16-positive patients, and the functional definition of HPV-specific T cells was derived from only a couple of HPV16-positive patients. Improved recurrence-free survival in HPV16-positive patients was associated with expansion of HPV-responsive T cells during chemoradiotherapy.

Because repertoires were sampled repeatedly during chemoradiotherapy, clonal expansion in the tumor microenvironment could be followed. CDR1 and CDR2, per the germline V gene (reference sequence), are SGHNT and YYREEE. Trimming removed 4 bases from V and 1 base from J, leaving 8 bases between the germline ends. The CDR3 holds 13 amino acids from the cysteine to the phenylalanine. This entry keeps only the CDR3 DNA: 39 bases, framed from base 1. Libraries were prepared through the immunoSEQ multiplex PCR assay. The table was pulled from immuneACCESS by TCRdb, which kept in-frame rearrangements only. Such tables lose some clones; where checked, under half of the loss comes from unresolved V genes, and the rest has no known cause. The sample table lists 5,900 or so clones, 65% to 80% of them with a count of one. The ten largest clones take up 6.3% of the sample.

The source was tumor tissue, collected from a patient who underwent chemoradiotherapy. The source is a human donor with HPV-associated anogenital cancer. Recombination linked TRBV5-4 to TRBJ2-5; the D gene lacks a confident call. The CDR3 protein is CASSVESQETQYF. At the DNA level, the sequence is TGTGCCAGCAGCGTCGAGAGCCAAGAGACCCAGTACTTC.